The sequence of this T cell receptor (beta chain) was determined in a study of blood T cell repertoires in COVID-19. Study-wide background: Samples taken during acute and convalescent COVID-19 were collected in the United States, Italy and Spain. PBMCs, B-cell-depleted T cells, or T cells provided the cDNA or gDNA that made up the material.

In the study's own analysis: Reference gene primer amplification gave estimated nucleated cell counts. Libraries were prepared by immunoSEQ multiplex PCR; TCRdb keeps only in-frame clonotypes and omits some of them. V, J and clone size are taken as reported in that table, and D and trimming were inferred from the DNA itself. The sample lists about 250,000 clones; over 80% were seen once. A few counts support this clone. Sequencing was carried out using peripheral blood. The TCR sequence derives from a human donor in a cohort sampled during active COVID-19.

The CDR3 DNA sequence: TGCAGCGTTAGGGCTAGCGGGAGGCCTGAGCAGTTCTTC. Residues: CSVRASGRPEQFF. V gene TRBV29-1 combines with J gene TRBJ2-1; 11 nucleotides align to TRBD2. The CDR3 has 13 amino acids. With V trimmed by 5 bases and J by 9 bases, 6 bases remained unmatched. The germline gives CDR1 SQVTM, CDR2 ANQGSEA.